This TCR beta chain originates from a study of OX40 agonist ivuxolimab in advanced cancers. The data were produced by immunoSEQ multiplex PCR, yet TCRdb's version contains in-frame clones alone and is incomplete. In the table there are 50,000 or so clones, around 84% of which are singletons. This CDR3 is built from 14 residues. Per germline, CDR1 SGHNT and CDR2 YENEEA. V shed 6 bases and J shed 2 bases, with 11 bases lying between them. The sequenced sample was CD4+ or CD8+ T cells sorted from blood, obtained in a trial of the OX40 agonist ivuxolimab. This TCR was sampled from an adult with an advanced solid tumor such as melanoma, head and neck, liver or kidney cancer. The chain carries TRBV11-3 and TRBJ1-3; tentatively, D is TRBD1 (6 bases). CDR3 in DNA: TGTGCCAGCAGTTTCAGGGACACTGGAAACACCATATATTTT. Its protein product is CASSFRDTGNTIYF.